This T cell receptor beta chain was identified during a study of sequential checkpoint blockade in melanoma. Study in general: Randomization was 1:1 between first-line nivolumab→ipilimumab and ipilimumab→nivolumab. After both sequences, patients received maintenance nivolumab.

Treatment noted: randomized to nivolumab then ipilimumab (arm A) or the reverse (arm B). No patient had prior DNA-damaging chemotherapy. Live CD3+CD8+ CD19− CD56− cells were sorted from PBMCs. The repertoire was sequenced with immunoSEQ multiplex PCR; TCRdb's copy has only in-frame clones and lacks some. The sample lists fewer than 30,000 clones; approximately 80% were seen once. Germline V gives CDR1 MNHNS, CDR2 SASEGT. V gave up 6 bases and J gave up 6 bases, with 6 bases separating them. The CDR3 runs 11 residues. The clonotype was recovered from a human donor with melanoma. This specimen consisted of CD8+ T cells sorted from blood (inferred from file names), obtained from a patient given nivolumab and ipilimumab in sequence. The chain is built from TRBV6-1 and TRBJ1-3; D remains unclear. The CDR3 region is CASREVNTIYF. The CDR3 nucleotides are TGTGCCAGCAGGGAGGTAAACACCATATATTTT.